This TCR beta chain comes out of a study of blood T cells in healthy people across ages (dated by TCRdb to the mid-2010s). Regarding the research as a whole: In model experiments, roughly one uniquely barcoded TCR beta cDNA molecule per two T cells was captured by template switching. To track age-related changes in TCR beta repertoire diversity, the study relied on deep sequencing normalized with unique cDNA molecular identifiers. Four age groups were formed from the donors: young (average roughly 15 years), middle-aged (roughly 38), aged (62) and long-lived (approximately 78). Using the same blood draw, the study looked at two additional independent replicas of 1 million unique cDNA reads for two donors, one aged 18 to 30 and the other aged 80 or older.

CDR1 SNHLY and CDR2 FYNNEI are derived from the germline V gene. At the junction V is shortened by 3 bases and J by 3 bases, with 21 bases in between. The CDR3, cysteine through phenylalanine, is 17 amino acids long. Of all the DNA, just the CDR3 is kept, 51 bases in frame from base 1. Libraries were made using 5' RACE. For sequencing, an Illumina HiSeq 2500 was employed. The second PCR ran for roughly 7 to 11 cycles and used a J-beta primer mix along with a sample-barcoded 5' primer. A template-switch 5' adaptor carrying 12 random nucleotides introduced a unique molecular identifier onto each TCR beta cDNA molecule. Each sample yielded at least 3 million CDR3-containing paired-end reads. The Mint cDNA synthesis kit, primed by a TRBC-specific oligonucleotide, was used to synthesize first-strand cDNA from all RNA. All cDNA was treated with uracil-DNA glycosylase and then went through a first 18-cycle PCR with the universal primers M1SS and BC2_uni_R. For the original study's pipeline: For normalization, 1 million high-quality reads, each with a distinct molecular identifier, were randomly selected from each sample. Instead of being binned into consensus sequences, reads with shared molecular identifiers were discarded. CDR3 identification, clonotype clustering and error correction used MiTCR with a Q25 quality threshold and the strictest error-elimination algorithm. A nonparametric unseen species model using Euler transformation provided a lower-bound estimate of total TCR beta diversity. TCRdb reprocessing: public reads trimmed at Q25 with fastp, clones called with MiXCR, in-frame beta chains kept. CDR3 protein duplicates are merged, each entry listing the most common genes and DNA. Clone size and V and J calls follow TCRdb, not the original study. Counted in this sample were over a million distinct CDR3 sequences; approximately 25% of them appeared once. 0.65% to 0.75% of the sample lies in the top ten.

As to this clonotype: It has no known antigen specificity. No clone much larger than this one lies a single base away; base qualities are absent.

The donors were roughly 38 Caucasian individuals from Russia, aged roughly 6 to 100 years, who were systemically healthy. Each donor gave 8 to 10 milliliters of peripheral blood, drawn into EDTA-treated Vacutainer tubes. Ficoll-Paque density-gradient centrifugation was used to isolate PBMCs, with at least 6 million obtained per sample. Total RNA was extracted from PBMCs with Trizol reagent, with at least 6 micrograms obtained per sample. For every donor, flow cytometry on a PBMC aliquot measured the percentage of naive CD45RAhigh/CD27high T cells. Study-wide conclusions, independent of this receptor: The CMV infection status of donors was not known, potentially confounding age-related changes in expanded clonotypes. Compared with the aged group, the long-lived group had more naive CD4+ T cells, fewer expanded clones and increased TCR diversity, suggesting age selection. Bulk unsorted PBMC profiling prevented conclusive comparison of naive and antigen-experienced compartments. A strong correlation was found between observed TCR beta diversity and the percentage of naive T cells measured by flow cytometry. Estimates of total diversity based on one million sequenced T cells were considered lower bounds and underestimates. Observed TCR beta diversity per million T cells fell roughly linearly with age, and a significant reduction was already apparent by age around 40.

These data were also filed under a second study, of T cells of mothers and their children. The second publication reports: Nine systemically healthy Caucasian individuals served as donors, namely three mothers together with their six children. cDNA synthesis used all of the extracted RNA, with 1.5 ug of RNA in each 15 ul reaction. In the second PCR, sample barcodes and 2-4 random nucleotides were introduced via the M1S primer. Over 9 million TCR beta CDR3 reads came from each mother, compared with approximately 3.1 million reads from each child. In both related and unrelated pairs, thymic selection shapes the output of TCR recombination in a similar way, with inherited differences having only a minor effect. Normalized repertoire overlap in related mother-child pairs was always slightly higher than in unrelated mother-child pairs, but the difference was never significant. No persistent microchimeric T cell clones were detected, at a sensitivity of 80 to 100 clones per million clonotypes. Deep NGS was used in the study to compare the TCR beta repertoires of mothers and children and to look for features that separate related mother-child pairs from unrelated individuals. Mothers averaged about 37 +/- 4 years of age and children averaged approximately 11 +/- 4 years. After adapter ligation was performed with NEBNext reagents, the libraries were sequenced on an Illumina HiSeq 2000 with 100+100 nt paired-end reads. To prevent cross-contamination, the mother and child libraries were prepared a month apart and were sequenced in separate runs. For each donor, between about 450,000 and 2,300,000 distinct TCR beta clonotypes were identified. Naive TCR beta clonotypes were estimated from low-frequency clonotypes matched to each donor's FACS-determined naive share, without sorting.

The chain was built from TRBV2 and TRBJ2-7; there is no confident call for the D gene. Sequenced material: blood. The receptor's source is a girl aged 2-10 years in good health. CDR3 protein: CASSDPHLETVNYEQYF. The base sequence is TGTGCCAGCAGTGATCCCCACCTTGAAACAGTAAACTACGAGCAGTACTTC.